Given below is one T cell receptor beta chain in context. What it binds is unknown. In the PCR, 60 Vbeta and 13 Jbeta primers were used. TCRdb's copy holds only in-frame clones and misses some; the assay was immunoSEQ multiplex PCR. The top ten hold 4.5% to 7% of the sample, which has about 150,000 clones, more than 75% seen once. This cohort consisted of healthy bone marrow donors. The data derive from a study of cytomegalovirus exposure and HLA in healthy donors. Germline V gene data show CDR1 as SQVTM and CDR2 as ANQGSEA. The CDR3 runs 12 residues. V lost 6 bases and J lost 4; bases outside the gene matches: 2. The study's findings and limits: Apart from CMV serostatus, no immune exposure information was available. Reportedly, diagnosis of cytomegalovirus status by the classifier showed high specificity and sensitivity.

Sequenced: PBMCs. The clonotype was recovered from a woman aged 40 to 50 in good health and CMV-seropositive. The chain combines TRBV29-1 with TRBJ1-3; 8 nucleotides match TRBD1. This chain's CDR3 is CSVGTGGNTIYF. The CDR3 nucleotides are TGCAGCGTAGGGACAGGAGGAAACACCATATATTTT.